The clone carrying this TCR beta chain was seen many times. The antigen remains unidentified. TCRdb passed the RT-PCR reads through MiXCR, listing each CDR3 protein once. The data contain hundreds of thousands of distinct CDR3 sequences, approximately 7.6% of them singletons. These data are taken from a study of response to subunit inactivated influenza vaccine. The CDR3 runs to 15 residues. The germline gives CDR1 SGHNT, CDR2 YYREEE (reference sequence). V lost 0 bases, J lost 2 bases, and 2 bases stayed unmatched. Overall study findings and caveats: Every seasonal influenza vaccination brings in few new T cells, the authors suggested.

J is TRBJ2-3 and V is TRBV5-4; 8 nucleotides match TRBD2. Sample: PBMCs from blood, taken less than 30 months after vaccination. This receptor was obtained from a man aged 50 to 75 who received an inactivated influenza vaccine. As DNA, the CDR3 is TGTGCCAGCAGCTTGGTAGCGGGATACACAGATACGCAGTATTTT. Amino acids: CASSLVAGYTDTQYF.